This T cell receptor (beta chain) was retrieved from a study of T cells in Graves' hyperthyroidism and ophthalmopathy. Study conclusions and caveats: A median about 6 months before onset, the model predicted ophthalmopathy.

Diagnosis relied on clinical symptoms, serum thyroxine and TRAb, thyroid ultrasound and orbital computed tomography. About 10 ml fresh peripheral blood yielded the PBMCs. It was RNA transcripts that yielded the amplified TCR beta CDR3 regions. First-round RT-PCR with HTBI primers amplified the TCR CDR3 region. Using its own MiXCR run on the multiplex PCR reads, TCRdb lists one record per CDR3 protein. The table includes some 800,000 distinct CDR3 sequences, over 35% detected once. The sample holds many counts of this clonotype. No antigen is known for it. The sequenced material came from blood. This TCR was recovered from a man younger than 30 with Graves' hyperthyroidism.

The CDR3 loop reads CASRTKVGANVLTF. The CDR3 nucleotides are TGTGCCAGTAGGACGAAGGTCGGGGCCAACGTCCTGACTTTC. The chain recombines TRBV19 with TRBJ2-6; D uncertain. Trimming pared 6 bases from V and 4 bases from J, leaving 10 bases between. Germline V gene data show CDR1 as LNHDA and CDR2 as SQIVND (reference sequence). The CDR3 length is 14 residues.